This TCR beta chain came from a study of blood T cell repertoires in COVID-19. The junction had 6 bases not matched to a gene; V was cut back by 6 bases and J by 1 base. The CDR3 runs 15 residues. Germline CDR1 reads MDHEN; CDR2 reads SYDVKM. Study processing details: Amplified reference gene primers provided the basis for estimating nucleated cell counts. Using immunoSEQ multiplex PCR, the repertoire was profiled, and TCRdb retains in-frame clones only, with some absent. From that table come the V and J calls and clone size; the DNA was used to work out D and trimming. The sample has 200,000 to 250,000 clones, approximately 80% seen once.

The specimen sequenced was peripheral blood. The chain has TRBV28 and TRBJ1-5, with TRBD1 matching 7 bases. This TCR derives from a man younger than 40 with active or convalescent COVID-19. The CDR3 DNA reads as TGTGCCAGCAGCAAGACAGGGATAAGCAATCAGCCCCAGCATTTT. This encodes CASSKTGISNQPQHF. Using reference TRBV28 and TRBJ1-5 for the parts outside the CDR3, the full variable domain is DVKVTQSSRYLVKRTGEKVFLECVQDMDHENMFWYRQDPGLGLRLIYFSYDVKMKEKGDIPEGYSVSREKKERFSLILESASTNQTSMYLCASSKTGISNQPQHFGDGTRLSIL.